This T cell receptor beta chain was recorded in a study of T cell responses to AZD1222 COVID-19 vaccine. Notes on the study in general: A reported finding is that nearly half of spike-specific TCRs target unmutated variant regions. It should be noted that donors were predominantly white British and more often female, and clonal diversity was possibly underestimated. No repertoire was sampled before or during the peak T cell response, only after it. A rise in Spike-specific TCR breadth and depth followed two AZD1222 doses.

This table comes from immunoSEQ multiplex PCR, and its TCRdb copy is limited to in-frame clones, with some not included. The sample contains some 200,000 clones, under 95% of which appear only once. V trimming: 2 bases; J trimming: 3 bases; junction bases outside the gene matches: 9. CDR1 and CDR2 (germline): MNHEY, SVGEGT. The CDR3 is 18 amino acids. On this clone: The antigen is unknown.

This sequence joins TRBV6-2 or TRBV6-3 and TRBJ2-3; 12 positions match TRBD2. The sequence came from an adult in good health. The sequencing here drew on peripheral blood, taken on day 0 of AZD1222 vaccination. In DNA, the CDR3 is TGTGCCAGCAGTTACCACCCGACTAGCGGGAGCTTGACAGATACGCAGTATTTT. This gives the protein CASSYHPTSGSLTDTQYF.